These 31 T cell receptor beta chains originate from one sample sequenced in a study of T cells in Graves' hyperthyroidism and ophthalmopathy. RNA transcripts were the template for amplifying TCR beta CDR3 regions. An initial round of RT-PCR targeting the TCR CDR3 relied on the HTBI primer set. TCRdb redid the calling of the multiplex PCR reads with MiXCR, one entry per CDR3 protein. The data hold more than 500,000 distinct CDR3 sequences, with less than 15% observed a single time. Material for sequencing was blood. The receptors were gathered from a woman aged 35 to 49 with Graves' hyperthyroidism.

This clonotype was observed at least ten times. This rearrangement joins TRBV11-2 to TRBJ2-7; 10 bases align to TRBD2. This CDR3 comprises 17 residues. J gave up 1 base and V 1 base, and 7 bases lay outside the gene matches. The germline gives CDR1 SGHAT, CDR2 FQNNGV. CDR3 DNA sequence: TGTGCCAGCAGCTTAGCTAGCGGGAGTAGGAAATCCTACGAGCAGTACTTC. Amino acid sequence: CASSLASGSRKSYEQYF. Full variable domain (outside the CDR3, taken from reference TRBV11-2 and TRBJ2-7): EAGVAQSPRYKIIEKRQSVAFWCNPISGHATLYWYQQILGQGPKLLIQFQNNGVVDDSQLPKDRFSAERLKGVDSTLKIQPAKLEDSAVYLCASSLASGSRKSYEQYFGPGTRLTVT.

This clonotype was recorded a few times. This sequence joins TRBV18 and TRBJ2-2; no clear D. CDR1 is KGHSH, CDR2 LQKENI, per germline. The CDR3 totals 18 residues. Trimming removed 1 base at V and 2 bases at J, with 17 bases between. The CDR3 region has the DNA TGTGCCAGCTCACCACGGTTTGTCCAGGCCACAAACACCGGGGAGCTGTTTTTT. Its translation is CASSPRFVQATNTGELFF.

This clonotype was seen ten or more times. The genes are TRBV3-1 and TRBJ2-1; D not certain. Trimming took 1 base from V and 5 from J, leaving 6 bases between them. The CDR3 contains 13 residues. In germline, CDR1 is LGHDT, CDR2 YNNKEL (reference sequence). The CDR3 nucleotides are TGTGCCAGCAGCCAAGGACGGAACAATGAGCAGTTCTTC. It translates to CASSQGRNNEQFF.

The sample holds many counts of this clonotype. The rearrangement links TRBV6-1 to TRBJ2-2, with D unresolved. Germline V CDR1 and CDR2: MNHNS, SASEGT. Trimming took off 1 base at V and 0 bases at J, with 6 bases between the two ends. The CDR3 has 15 amino acids. This CDR3 reads CASSEDWTNTGELFF. DNA of the CDR3: TGTGCCAGCAGTGAAGACTGGACGAACACCGGGGAGCTGTTTTTT.

This clonotype was seen a handful of times. The chain links TRBV5-6 to TRBJ2-3, with D unclear. Trimming pared 0 bases from V and 4 bases from J, leaving 9 bases between. Germline V gene data show CDR1 as SGHDT and CDR2 as YYEEEE. CDR3 length: 14 residues. The CDR3 DNA reads as TGTGCCAGCAGCTTGGTGGCGTTGCCAGATACGCAGTATTTT. Translation gives CASSLVALPDTQYF.

This clonotype was counted ten times or more. The chain uses TRBV7-2 and TRBJ2-7; D gene uncertain. Trimming took 5 bases from V and 0 from J, leaving 14 bases between them. CDR1 and CDR2 from the germline V gene are SGHTA and FQGNSA. There are 15 residues in the CDR3. The CDR3 region has the DNA TGTGCCAGCAGCCGGTCTAGGGAAAGCTCCTACGAGCAGTACTTC. Protein sequence: CASSRSRESSYEQYF.

The V gene is TRBV6-1, the J gene TRBJ1-4; D is perhaps TRBD1 (6 bases). The CDR3 consists of 14 residues. V lost 6 bases and J lost 4, with 12 bases in between. Germline V lookup: CDR1 MNHNS, CDR2 SASEGT. In nucleotides, the CDR3 is TGTGCCAGCAGCCGCGGACAGTTTAATGAAAAACTGTTTTTT. This sequence encodes CASSRGQFNEKLFF.

This chain uses TRBV6-1 with TRBJ2-3, with 7 bases that match TRBD1. This CDR3 contains 15 residues. V lost 7 bases to trimming and J lost 0 bases; unmatched junction nucleotides: 7. The germline V gene has CDR1 MNHNS and CDR2 SASEGT. The CDR3 coding sequence is TGTGCCAGCAAACCACAGGGGTCTAGCACAGATACGCAGTATTTT. Protein sequence: CASKPQGSSTDTQYF.

On this clonotype: This may arise from a read error, as a much more abundant clone is one base away. V is TRBV9 and J is TRBJ2-7; the D gene is possibly TRBD2 (5 bases). The CDR3 has 15 amino acids. CDR1 is SGDLS, CDR2 YYNGEE, per germline. V lost 0 bases, J lost 7 bases, and 17 bases lay in between. CDR3 residues: CASSVEEASTGEQYF. CDR3 coding DNA: TGTGCCAGCAGCGTAGAGGAGGCTAGTACCGGAGAGCAGTACTTC.

This clonotype was counted at least ten times. The CDR3 nucleotides are TGTGCCAGCAGCGCCAGCGGGAGCGGTAACACCGGGGAGCTGTTTTTT. This gives the protein CASSASGSGNTGELFF. The chain uses TRBV13 and TRBJ2-2, with TRBD2 matching 8 bases. J was trimmed by 2 bases and V by 5 bases; bases with no gene match: 7. The CDR3 consists of 16 residues. In germline, CDR1 is PRHDT, CDR2 FYEKMQ (reference sequence).

The rearrangement uses TRBV5-1 and TRBJ2-2, with 7 bases fitting TRBD2. Germline CDR1 is SGHRS and CDR2 is YFSETQ. J lost 7 bases, V lost 1 base, and 4 bases had no gene match. This CDR3 spans 14 amino acids. This CDR3 reads CASSLSASGGELFF. CDR3 sequence (DNA): TGCGCCAGCAGCTTGTCGGCTAGCGGCGGGGAGCTGTTTTTT.

This clonotype was picked up a small number of times. This CDR3 reads CASSLESGALREQYF. The CDR3 region has the DNA TGCGCCAGCAGCCTTGAGAGCGGAGCCCTAAGGGAGCAGTACTTC. This chain links TRBV4-1 with TRBJ2-7; maybe TRBD2 (5 bases). Trimming took off 4 bases at V and 7 bases at J, with 20 bases between the two ends. The CDR3 spans 15 residues. CDR1 is MGHRA, CDR2 YSYEKL, per germline.

This clonotype was detected a few times. This sequence joins TRBV7-6 and TRBJ2-5; D is unresolved. Germline V CDR1 and CDR2: SGHVS, FNYEAQ. The CDR3 has 15 amino acids. Trimming removed 4 bases at V and 5 bases at J, with 17 bases between. The CDR3 coding sequence is TGTGCCAGCAGCTCCCCTCAAGGCGGCGGCGAGACCCAGTACTTC. It codes for CASSSPQGGGETQYF.

This clonotype was recorded at least ten times. CDR3 coding DNA: TGTGCCTGGAGCCTCCAGGTGAACACTGAAGCTTTCTTT. Its protein is CAWSLQVNTEAFF. V gene TRBV30 combines with J gene TRBJ1-1, with D hard to call. Germline-derived CDR1 and CDR2 are GTSNPN and SVGIG (reference sequence). Trimming took off 3 bases at V and 0 bases at J, with 8 bases between the two ends. The CDR3 length is 13 residues.

Only a few counts were recorded for this clonotype. This rearrangement joins TRBV29-1 to TRBJ2-1; possible D gene TRBD2, 6 bases. This CDR3 contains 12 residues. In germline, CDR1 is SQVTM, CDR2 ANQGSEA. V lost 0 bases to trimming and J lost 7 bases, with 7 bases between them. The CDR3 region has the DNA TGCAGCGTTGAAGAGGGGGGAAATGAGCAGTTCTTC. Translation gives CSVEEGGNEQFF.

This clonotype was seen at least ten times. The chain couples TRBV28 to TRBJ2-2, with 8 bases fitting TRBD2. This CDR3 region has 17 residues. With 4 bases clipped from V and 0 bases from J, the junction kept 7 bases outside the gene matches. Germline lookup yields CDR1 MDHEN and CDR2 SYDVKM. The CDR3 reads CASSSGLAAANTGELFF. In DNA form, the CDR3 reads TGTGCCAGCAGTTCAGGACTAGCCGCCGCGAACACCGGGGAGCTGTTTTTT.

The rearrangement joins TRBV19 to TRBJ1-1; no definite D call. CDR3 length: 12 residues. The V and J ends lost 9 bases and 5 bases respectively, with 13 bases between them. Per the germline V gene, CDR1 is LNHDA and CDR2 is SQIVND (reference sequence). The CDR3 nucleotides read TGTGCCAGCCGCAAGGGCGAGACTGAAGCTTTCTTT. Protein: CASRKGETEAFF.

This clonotype was counted a few times. The CDR3 loop is CASSPYNRGLNQPQHF. CDR3 in DNA: TGTGCCAGCAGTCCCTATAACAGGGGGCTCAATCAGCCCCAGCATTTT. The V gene is TRBV6-2 or TRBV6-3, the J gene TRBJ1-5; 9 nucleotides agree with TRBD1. Germline-derived CDR1 and CDR2 are MNHEY and SVGEGT. The trim removed 5 bases at V and 3 bases at J, leaving 8 bases unmatched. This CDR3 region has 16 residues.

This clonotype was counted many times. The gene calls are TRBV28 and TRBJ2-1; the D gene is possibly TRBD2 (5 bases). V dropped 5 bases and J dropped 0 bases, with 11 bases sitting between them. CDR1 and CDR2 from the germline V gene are MDHEN and SYDVKM. The CDR3 consists of 15 residues. The CDR3 sequence: CASSDEGSSYNEQFF. In nucleotides, the CDR3 is TGTGCCAGCAGTGATGAAGGGAGCTCCTACAATGAGCAGTTCTTC. Supplemented by reference TRBV28 and TRBJ2-1, the full variable domain reads DVKVTQSSRYLVKRTGEKVFLECVQDMDHENMFWYRQDPGLGLRLIYFSYDVKMKEKGDIPEGYSVSREKKERFSLILESASTNQTSMYLCASSDEGSSYNEQFFGPGTRLTVL.

Many counts were recorded for this clonotype. The genes are TRBV6-1 and TRBJ2-5, with no clear D. V was clipped by 9 bases and J by 4 bases, with 6 bases between them. CDR3 length: 10 amino acids. Germline-derived CDR1 and CDR2 are MNHNS and SASEGT. The CDR3 region has the DNA TGTGCCAGTGGACGAGAGACCCAGTACTTC. This codes for CASGRETQYF.

This clonotype was recorded a few times. The J gene is TRBJ2-1, the V gene TRBV28, with TRBD1 matching 10 bases. The V segment lost 6 bases and the J segment 9 bases; nucleotides outside the gene matches: 8. The germline V gene encodes CDR1 MDHEN and CDR2 SYDVKM. CDR3 length: 14 residues. DNA of the CDR3: TGTGCCAGCAGCGGGACAGGGGTTATTAGTGAGCAGTTCTTC. Amino acids: CASSGTGVISEQFF.

This clonotype was found a few times. This chain joins TRBV2 and TRBJ2-1; 10 bases are a match to TRBD1. V gave up 7 bases and J gave up 7 bases; unmatched junction bases: 7. The CDR3 is made up of 14 amino acids. The germline V gene encodes CDR1 SNHLY and CDR2 FYNNEI. CDR3 protein: CASTQDRGRNEQFF. The CDR3 nucleotides read TGTGCCAGCACCCAGGACAGGGGGAGGAATGAGCAGTTCTTC.

The sample holds many counts of this clonotype. The gene calls are TRBV28 and TRBJ2-7; D unresolved. This CDR3 region has 12 residues. Per the germline V gene, CDR1 is MDHEN and CDR2 is SYDVKM. With 6 bases removed from V and 6 bases from J, the gap between germline ends came to 12 bases. In DNA, the CDR3 is TGTGCCAGCAGGGCAGCGCCGGGCGAGCAGTACTTC. This codes for CASRAAPGEQYF. Full variable domain (remainder filled in from reference TRBV28 and TRBJ2-7): DVKVTQSSRYLVKRTGEKVFLECVQDMDHENMFWYRQDPGLGLRLIYFSYDVKMKEKGDIPEGYSVSREKKERFSLILESASTNQTSMYLCASRAAPGEQYFGPGTRLTVT.

This clonotype was detected many times. The chain employs TRBV7-2 and TRBJ2-1, with no clear D. Trimming cost V 5 bases and J 1 base, with 18 bases left between them. Germline CDR1 is SGHTA and CDR2 is FQGNSA. The CDR3 extends over 17 amino acids. CDR3 nucleotide sequence: TGTGCCAGCAGCCTAGAACTGACACGACCGTCCTACAATGAGCAGTTCTTC. This gives the protein CASSLELTRPSYNEQFF.

This clonotype was seen ten or more times. This chain joins TRBV10-2 and TRBJ2-3; 9 bases line up with TRBD2. J gave up 3 bases and V 7 bases, and 5 bases lay outside the gene matches. The CDR3 runs to 14 residues. The germline V gene encodes CDR1 WSHSY and CDR2 SAAADI. The DNA of the CDR3 is TGCGCCAGCACTCCTAGCGGGAAAACAGATACGCAGTATTTT. As protein: CASTPSGKTDTQYF.

This clonotype was detected many times. The CDR3: CSARGSGGGSNTGELFF. In DNA form, the CDR3 reads TGCAGTGCCCGGGGTAGCGGAGGCGGATCGAACACCGGGGAGCTGTTTTTT. The genes are TRBV20-1 and TRBJ2-2, with TRBD2 as a possible D gene (6 bases). The V end lost 6 bases, the J end lost 0 bases, and 20 bases lay between the germline ends. From germline, CDR1 is DFQATT and CDR2 SNEGSKA (reference sequence). CDR3 length: 17 residues.

This clonotype was observed a few times. CDR3 sequence reads: CSATGLAYTGEQFF. CDR3 sequence (DNA): TGCAGTGCTACCGGACTAGCGTATACGGGTGAGCAGTTCTTC. This sequence joins TRBV20-1 and TRBJ2-1, with TRBD2 matching over 9 bases. Per the germline V gene, CDR1 is DFQATT and CDR2 is SNEGSKA (reference sequence). V trimming: 4 bases; J trimming: 9 bases; junction bases outside the gene matches: 10. The CDR3 has 14 residues.

This clonotype was observed at least ten times. The chain combines TRBV12-3 or TRBV12-4 with TRBJ2-3; D possibly matches TRBD1 or TRBD2 (6 bases each). The ends were cut back, 1 base at V and 3 bases at J, with 11 bases in the middle. The CDR3 is made up of 15 amino acids. CDR3 in DNA: TGTGCCAGCAGTTTAGATCCGGGGGCGACAGATACGCAGTATTTT. This sequence encodes CASSLDPGATDTQYF.

This clonotype has only a few counts. The chain combines TRBV7-2 with TRBJ2-1; no clear D. CDR1 is SGHTA and CDR2 is FQGNSA in the germline V gene. CDR3 length: 11 amino acids. V lost 5 bases and J lost 9, with 8 bases in between. CDR3 in amino acids: CASSPIAEQFF. The DNA for the CDR3 is TGTGCCAGCAGCCCCATTGCTGAGCAGTTCTTC.

This clonotype was counted only a few times. The V gene is TRBV9, the J gene TRBJ2-5; the D gene is possibly TRBD1 (6 bases). Germline lookup yields CDR1 SGDLS and CDR2 YYNGEE. This CDR3 has 13 residues. Trimming pared 2 bases from V and 9 bases from J, leaving 14 bases between. CDR3 loop: CASSVVQGRPQYF. Here the CDR3 DNA reads TGTGCCAGCAGCGTTGTACAGGGTAGGCCCCAGTACTTC.

This clonotype was recorded a few times. This chain connects TRBV19 to TRBJ2-7; 10 nucleotides align to TRBD1. Germline loops: CDR1 LNHDA, CDR2 SQIVND (reference sequence). The ends lost 4 bases at V and 3 bases at J; junction bases unmatched: 9. This CDR3 has 16 residues. CDR3 in amino acids: CASSRSTRDRGYEQYF. Here the CDR3 DNA reads TGTGCCAGTAGTAGATCAACCCGGGACAGGGGCTACGAGCAGTACTTC.